This entry concerns a single T cell receptor (beta chain). Its antigen is unidentified. This CDR3 contains 13 residues. V was clipped by 5 bases and J by 4 bases; unmatched bases: 4. Per germline, CDR1 LGHNT and CDR2 FRNRAP. This record comes from a study of healthy donors' naive CD4 and CD8 T cells. Starting from roughly 0.55 ug of total RNA, TCR libraries were made with linear amplification. Using its own MiXCR run on the reads, TCRdb lists one record per CDR3 protein. The table lists around 200,000 distinct CDR3 sequences, over 60% of them singletons. General observations from the study: Negatively charged CDR3s marked CD8+ lineage; positively charged CDR3s marked CD4+ lineage.

The chain carries TRBV12-5 and TRBJ1-2; 7 bases fit TRBD1. The source of this sequence is a pool of human donors in good health; the sample pools cells from several healthy donors. The sequencing sample was made of naive CD4+ and CD8+ T cells sorted from blood, pooled from several donors. The DNA of the CDR3 is TGTGCTAGTGGTCGGACAGGAGGCTATGGCTACACCTTC. Protein sequence: CASGRTGGYGYTF.